These 9 T cell receptor beta chains originate from one sample sequenced in a study of blood T cell repertoires in COVID-19. Clones were read by immunoSEQ multiplex PCR, and TCRdb kept only the in-frame ones, dropping some. The data hold about 190,000 clones, with roughly 81% observed a single time. Sequenced sample: peripheral blood. Receptor source: a woman in her 70s with active or convalescent COVID-19.

This clone occurred many times. The V and J genes are TRBV19 and TRBJ1-5; D is ambiguous. Germline assignment: CDR1 LNHDA and CDR2 SQIVND (reference sequence). This CDR3 region has 13 residues. V shed 3 bases and J shed 6 bases, with 9 bases lying between them. CDR3 amino acids: CASSMREGQPQHF. The CDR3 nucleotides are TGTGCCAGTAGTATGAGGGAAGGTCAGCCCCAGCATTTT.

The chain uses TRBV5-1 and TRBJ2-7; a possible D gene is TRBD2 (6 bases). The CDR3 is 15 amino acids. CDR1 and CDR2 from the germline V gene are SGHRS and YFSETQ. Between the trimmed V and J ends, which lost 1 base and 3 bases, there was a span of 14 bases. The CDR3 bases are TGCGCCAGCAGCTTGATCCCCGGGGGTCTCTACGAGCAGTACTTC. Encoded protein: CASSLIPGGLYEQYF.

The chain combines TRBV30 with TRBJ2-1, with TRBD2 matching 7 bases. The V gene's germline CDR1 is GTSNPN and CDR2 SVGIG (reference sequence). The junction had 15 bases not matched to a gene; V was cut back by 1 base and J by 6 bases. CDR3 length: 17 amino acids. The CDR3 is CAWSAPSRAGLRNEQFF. The CDR3 nucleotides read TGTGCCTGGAGTGCCCCCTCGCGAGCGGGATTGCGCAATGAGCAGTTCTTC.

This clone was seen a handful of times. The V call is TRBV7-8, the J call TRBJ1-3; D unclear. Germline-derived CDR1 and CDR2 are SGHVS and FQNEAQ. With 5 bases removed from V and 1 base from J, the gap between germline ends came to 3 bases. The CDR3 totals 12 residues. The CDR3 DNA reads as TGTGCCAGCAGCCCGTCTGGAAACACCATATATTTT. Translation: CASSPSGNTIYF. The whole variable domain, remainder taken from reference TRBV7-8 and TRBJ1-3, is GAGVSQSPRYKVAKRGQDVALRCDPISGHVSLFWYQQALGQGPEFLTYFQNEAQLDKSGLPSDRFFAERPEGSVSTLKIQRTQQEDSAVYLCASSPSGNTIYFGEGSWLTVV.

There are a few counts of this clone. CDR3 coding DNA: TGCAGTAGTACACAGAACACTGAAGCTTTCTTT. This gives the protein CSSTQNTEAFF. The rearrangement joins TRBV20-1 to TRBJ1-1, with D hard to call. The CDR3 extends over 11 amino acids. In germline, CDR1 is DFQATT, CDR2 SNEGSKA (reference sequence). V was pared by 8 bases and J by 1 base, with 8 bases between.

This sequence joins TRBV11-2 and TRBJ2-4; 10 bases match TRBD2. The CDR3 loop spans 16 amino acids. The germline CDR1 and CDR2 sequences are SGHAT and FQNNGV. V was clipped by 5 bases and J by 4 bases; unmatched bases: 8. The CDR3 is CASSLGRSGRKNIQYF. The CDR3 bases are TGTGCCAGCAGCCTCGGGCGTAGCGGGAGGAAAAACATTCAGTACTTC.

The chain is built from TRBV24-1 and TRBJ2-1; 12 bases are shared with TRBD1. V gave up 9 bases and J gave up 5 bases; unmatched junction bases: 4. In germline, CDR1 is KGHDR, CDR2 SFDVKD. The CDR3 covers 14 residues. This chain's CDR3 is CATRDRGPNNEQFF. CDR3 DNA sequence: TGTGCCACCCGGGACAGGGGGCCGAACAATGAGCAGTTCTTC.

This chain uses TRBV7-9 with TRBJ1-2; 8 bases line up with TRBD1. V shed 5 bases, J shed 4 bases, and the junction held 9 bases outside the gene matches. The germline V gene encodes CDR1 SEHNR and CDR2 FQNEAQ (reference sequence). The CDR3 has 15 residues. The CDR3 bases are TGTGCCAGCAGCCCAGGGGGCTCCTCGAGCTATGGCTACACCTTC. It codes for CASSPGGSSSYGYTF.

J is TRBJ2-3 and V is TRBV10-1; a possible D gene is TRBD2 (6 bases). Trimming took 0 bases from V and 11 from J, leaving 18 bases between them. This CDR3 is 15 amino acids long. CDR1 is WNHNN, CDR2 SYGVQD, per germline (reference sequence). The CDR3 nucleotides are TGCGCCAGCAGTGAGTCGGCCCAACGGAGGGCCTGGCAGTATTTT. Translating gives CASSESAQRRAWQYF.